Listed below are T cell receptor beta chains from one sample, sequenced in a study of blood T cells in healthy people across ages. Via MiXCR, TCRdb re-called the 5' RACE reads, giving one row per CDR3 protein. Of more than 600,000 distinct CDR3 sequences in the sample, 20% to 25% were seen once. These records were also assigned to another study, of T cells of mothers and their children.

The specimen was blood. These receptors all come from a boy younger than 18 in good health. Both conserved end residues are part of each CDR3. The D gene is left open where the match is weak. The size entry is marked missing in some rows and otherwise reads once, few, many or a size class.

clone_size: -
v_call: TRBV19
d_call: -
j_call: TRBJ2-7
cdr3_nt: TGTGCCACTGGCGGGACACAGTCCTACGAGCAGTACTTC
cdr3_aa: CATGGTQSYEQYF

clone_size: -
v_call: TRBV3-1
d_call: -
j_call: TRBJ2-7
cdr3_nt: TGTGCCAGCAGCCAAGAGTCTTTTTTTTCCGCCTTAGCTGAAGAGCAGTACTTC
cdr3_aa: CASSQESFFSALAEEQYF

clone_size: -
v_call: TRBV11-2
d_call: -
j_call: TRBJ2-7
cdr3_nt: TGTGCCAGCAGCTTAGATTTGGCCCACGAGCAGTACTTC
cdr3_aa: CASSLDLAHEQYF

clone_size: -
v_call: TRBV7-9
d_call: TRBD1
j_call: TRBJ2-7
cdr3_nt: TGTGCCAGCAGCTCGGGGGACAGGGGGGCCTACGAGCAGTACTTC
cdr3_aa: CASSSGDRGAYEQYF

clone_size: few
v_call: TRBV20-1
d_call: -
j_call: TRBJ1-2
cdr3_nt: TGCAGTGCTCCCCCGGGGGGGGCCAACTATGGCTACACCTTC
cdr3_aa: CSAPPGGANYGYTF

clone_size: -
v_call: TRBV7-9
d_call: TRBD2
j_call: TRBJ2-1
cdr3_nt: TGTGCCAGCAGCGCAGGGACTAGCGGGGGGGCTAGCTCCTACAATGAGCAGTTCTTC
cdr3_aa: CASSAGTSGGASSYNEQFF

clone_size: few
v_call: TRBV12-3/TRBV12-4
d_call: -
j_call: TRBJ2-7
cdr3_nt: TGTGCCAGCATAGACGAGCAGTACTTC
cdr3_aa: CASIDEQYF

clone_size: -
v_call: TRBV24-1
d_call: TRBD1
j_call: TRBJ1-5
cdr3_nt: TGTGCCACCGGGGGTTCGGGACAGGGGCATCAGCCCCAGCATTTT
cdr3_aa: CATGGSGQGHQPQHF

clone_size: few
v_call: TRBV5-1
d_call: -
j_call: TRBJ2-5
cdr3_nt: TGCGCCAGCAGCCCTGGACTGGAGTACCAAGAGACCCAGTACTTC
cdr3_aa: CASSPGLEYQETQYF

clone_size: -
v_call: TRBV19
d_call: -
j_call: TRBJ1-2
cdr3_nt: TGTGCCAGCCGAAGGGGGAATCTCTATGGCTACACCTTC
cdr3_aa: CASRRGNLYGYTF

clone_size: few
v_call: TRBV18
d_call: -
j_call: TRBJ2-7
cdr3_nt: TGTGCCAGCTCACCTGGACTTACTGTCTCCTACGAGCAGTACTTC
cdr3_aa: CASSPGLTVSYEQYF

clone_size: few
v_call: TRBV20-1
d_call: TRBD2
j_call: TRBJ2-7
cdr3_nt: TGCAGTGCTAGAGATCCGAAGACTAGCGGAGCCTACGAGCAGTACTTC
cdr3_aa: CSARDPKTSGAYEQYF

clone_size: -
v_call: TRBV20-1
d_call: TRBD1
j_call: TRBJ1-1
cdr3_nt: TGCAGTGCGCAGGGGGGTAACACTGAAGCTTTCTTT
cdr3_aa: CSAQGGNTEAFF

clone_size: few
v_call: TRBV6-2/TRBV6-3
d_call: TRBD1
j_call: TRBJ2-1
cdr3_nt: TGTGCCAGCAGTTTCCCAGGACAGGGTGTAGGTGAGCAGTTCTTC
cdr3_aa: CASSFPGQGVGEQFF

clone_size: few
v_call: TRBV5-1
d_call: TRBD1
j_call: TRBJ1-1
cdr3_nt: TGCGCCAGCAGCTTCCCGGGACAGGGGGCGACGAACACTGAAGCTTTCTTT
cdr3_aa: CASSFPGQGATNTEAFF

clone_size: -
v_call: TRBV29-1
d_call: -
j_call: TRBJ2-5
cdr3_nt: TGCAGCGCTCGAATCCGGGGTCAAGAGACCCAGTACTTC
cdr3_aa: CSARIRGQETQYF

clone_size: -
v_call: TRBV20-1
d_call: TRBD1
j_call: TRBJ2-1
cdr3_nt: TGCAGTGCTAGAGATTACACAGGGGCTATGGGGAATGAGCAGTTCTTC
cdr3_aa: CSARDYTGAMGNEQFF

clone_size: few
v_call: TRBV29-1
d_call: -
j_call: TRBJ2-2
cdr3_nt: TGCAGCGCTCTCGGAGGGGGGGCGCCCGGGGAGCTGTTTTTT
cdr3_aa: CSALGGGAPGELFF

clone_size: -
v_call: TRBV5-1
d_call: -
j_call: TRBJ2-7
cdr3_nt: TGCGCCAGCAGCTTGAGGGTAGACCACTACGAGCAGTACTTC
cdr3_aa: CASSLRVDHYEQYF

clone_size: -
v_call: TRBV3-1
d_call: -
j_call: TRBJ1-4
cdr3_nt: TGTGCCAGCAGCCTTACGAACATTAATGAAAAACTGTTTTTT
cdr3_aa: CASSLTNINEKLFF

clone_size: few
v_call: TRBV20-1
d_call: -
j_call: TRBJ1-1
cdr3_nt: TGCAGTGCTAGAGATTACGGGACGAACACTGAAGCTTTCTTT
cdr3_aa: CSARDYGTNTEAFF

clone_size: -
v_call: TRBV10-3
d_call: TRBD1
j_call: TRBJ2-7
cdr3_nt: TGTGCCATCAGTGACCCGGGACAGGTCTACGAGCAGTACTTC
cdr3_aa: CAISDPGQVYEQYF

clone_size: -
v_call: TRBV7-6
d_call: TRBD1
j_call: TRBJ2-7
cdr3_nt: TGTGCCAGCAGCTTAGGACAGGGTGGTGGCGAGCAGTACTTC
cdr3_aa: CASSLGQGGGEQYF

clone_size: -
v_call: TRBV9
d_call: TRBD2
j_call: TRBJ2-1
cdr3_nt: TGTGCCAGCAGCGTTAGCGGGGCGCAGTTCTTC
cdr3_aa: CASSVSGAQFF